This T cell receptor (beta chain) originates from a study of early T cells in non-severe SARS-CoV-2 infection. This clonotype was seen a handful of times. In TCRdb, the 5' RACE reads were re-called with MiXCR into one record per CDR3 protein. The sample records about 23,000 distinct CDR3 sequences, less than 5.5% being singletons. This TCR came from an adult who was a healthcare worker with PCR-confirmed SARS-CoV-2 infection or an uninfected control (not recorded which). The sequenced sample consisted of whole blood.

CDR3 coding DNA: TGTGCCAGCAGCTGGGGACAGGGGACTTGGAACACTGAAGCTTTCTTT. Residues: CASSWGQGTWNTEAFF. The chain has TRBV7-2 and TRBJ1-1, with 10 bases that match TRBD1. The CDR3 contains 16 residues. V was clipped by 4 bases and J by 1 base; unmatched bases: 6. The germline CDR1 and CDR2 sequences are SGHTA and FQGNSA.